This is a list of T cell receptor beta chains from one sample in a study of T-cell reconstitution after alpha-beta-depleted transplantation in children. In TCRdb, the PCR reads were re-called with MiXCR into one record per CDR3 protein. The table lists 450,000 to 600,000 distinct CDR3 sequences, approximately 20% of them singletons. This material consisted of PBMCs from the stem cell graft donor, taken from the stem cell graft. Receptors originate from a human donor who donated a stem cell graft to a child with acute lymphoblastic leukemia. CDR3s include the opening cysteine and the closing phenylalanine or tryptophan. The D gene is left open where the match is weak. Rows give clone size only sometimes, using once, few, many, or a class for an expanded clone.

CASSLAVAGVEQFF	TGCGCCAGCAGCTTGGCCGTTGCGGGAGTTGAGCAGTTCTTC	TRBD2	.	TRBV5-1	TRBJ2-1
CASSLYPGSPKETLHF	TGCGCCAGCAGCTTGTACCCGGGCAGTCCTAAGGAAACCCTCCACTTT	.	.	TRBV5-1	TRBJ1-6
CASSRAKTSGNTGELFF	TGCGCCAGCTCCAGAGCTAAGACTAGCGGGAACACCGGGGAGCTGTTTTTT	TRBD2	.	TRBV5-1	TRBJ2-2
CASSLAFVGLAGYEQYF	TGTGCCAGCAGTTTAGCTTTCGTGGGACTAGCGGGCTACGAGCAGTACTTC	TRBD2	few	TRBV12-3/TRBV12-4	TRBJ2-7
CSVPPVSGSSDTQYF	TGCAGCGTTCCTCCAGTTAGCGGGAGTTCGGATACGCAGTATTTT	TRBD2	.	TRBV29-1	TRBJ2-3
CATSDFGGPEGNTIYF	TGTGCCACCAGTGATTTCGGGGGCCCGGAAGGAAACACCATATATTTT	.	.	TRBV24-1	TRBJ1-3
CASSSFSTLEVGYEQYF	TGTGCCAGCAGCTCCTTTAGTACACTAGAGGTAGGCTACGAGCAGTACTTC	.	few	TRBV7-9	TRBJ2-7
CASSLDGLLYNEQFF	TGTGCCAGCAGCTTGGACGGACTCCTATACAATGAGCAGTTCTTC	.	.	TRBV5-6	TRBJ2-1
CSPKGGRGGELFF	TGCAGTCCTAAAGGGGGGAGGGGCGGGGAGCTGTTTTTT	.	.	TRBV20-1	TRBJ2-2
CASSPTGNQFSSYEQYF	TGCGCCAGCAGCCCAACAGGGAACCAGTTTAGCTCCTACGAGCAGTACTTC	.	.	TRBV4-1	TRBJ2-7
CASSEGPSEAYEQYF	TGCGCCAGCAGTGAGGGGCCTTCAGAGGCGTACGAGCAGTACTTC	.	.	TRBV10-2	TRBJ2-7
CASSIGASGRRETQYF	TGTGCCAGTAGTATTGGGGCTAGCGGGAGAAGGGAGACCCAGTACTTC	TRBD2	once	TRBV19	TRBJ2-5
CSVAVAGLGTDTQYF	TGCAGCGTTGCGGTGGCGGGTCTTGGCACAGATACGCAGTATTTT	.	many	TRBV29-1	TRBJ2-3
CASSLGGAAPYEQYF	TGTGCCAGCAGCTTGGGGGGAGCGGCTCCCTACGAGCAGTACTTC	.	few	TRBV5-6	TRBJ2-7
CASSDSHQYVAGYTYEQYF	TGTGCCAGCAGCGACTCCCACCAGTATGTAGCGGGGTATACCTACGAGCAGTACTTC	TRBD2	.	TRBV11-2	TRBJ2-7
CASSPADSTDTQYF	TGTGCCAGCAGCCCAGCGGATAGCACAGATACGCAGTATTTT	.	.	TRBV7-9	TRBJ2-3
CASSNRPMRPYEQYF	TGTGCCAGCAGCAACCGACCGATGAGGCCCTACGAGCAGTACTTC	.	.	TRBV7-9	TRBJ2-7
CSVVSSQETQYF	TGCAGCGTTGTTAGCTCACAAGAGACCCAGTACTTC	.	few	TRBV29-1	TRBJ2-5
CASKSPGQRSYEQYF	TGTGCCAGCAAGAGCCCGGGACAGAGGAGCTACGAGCAGTACTTC	TRBD1	.	TRBV2	TRBJ2-7
CAASTGEVETQYF	TGTGCCGCCTCGACAGGGGAGGTAGAGACCCAGTACTTC	TRBD1	.	TRBV2	TRBJ2-5
CSVEDRVPEQFF	TGCAGCGTTGAAGACAGGGTACCTGAGCAGTTCTTC	.	.	TRBV29-1	TRBJ2-1
CNVVGVKNIQYF	TGCAACGTTGTAGGGGTCAAAAACATTCAGTACTTC	.	.	TRBV29-1	TRBJ2-4
CSARDPTGGQPQHF	TGCAGTGCTAGAGATCCCACAGGGGGTCAGCCCCAGCATTTT	TRBD1	.	TRBV20-1	TRBJ1-5
CATSDPGTSGSNEQFF	TGTGCCACCAGCGATCCCGGGACTAGCGGGTCCAATGAGCAGTTCTTC	TRBD2	few	TRBV24-1	TRBJ2-1
CASSTKGQHNEQFF	TGTGCCAGCAGCACGAAGGGGCAACACAATGAGCAGTTCTTC	.	.	TRBV4-2	TRBJ2-1
CSVPMGSGREFF	TGCAGCGTCCCGATGGGTAGCGGGAGAGAGTTCTTC	TRBD2	few	TRBV29-1	TRBJ2-1
CASRQGDTNTGELFF	TGTGCCAGCCGTCAGGGGGACACAAACACCGGGGAGCTGTTTTTT	TRBD1	few	TRBV2	TRBJ2-2
CSARMGRSPHTQYF	TGCAGTGCTAGAATGGGCAGGTCCCCCCATACGCAGTATTTT	.	.	TRBV20-1	TRBJ2-3